The TCR beta chain under discussion was sequenced for a study of shared clonotypes between healthy human individuals. The authors divided CD4+ cells into CD45RA+ naive and CD45RA-negative memory subsets. Overall study results and limits: Among non-shared clonotypes, generation probabilities were lower than among those shared by all four donors.

Germline CDR1 LNHNV, CDR2 YYDKDF (reference sequence). This CDR3 spans 15 amino acids. Trimming at V came to 4 bases and at J to 4 bases, leaving 4 bases not matched to a gene. Genomic DNA of each subset was evenly split across several immunoSEQ plates. Original analysis: In the immunoSEQ data, sequences were junction-only and lacked quality scores, so filtering differed. The data were produced by immunoSEQ multiplex PCR, yet TCRdb's version contains in-frame clones alone and is incomplete. V, J and clone size derive from that table, while D and trimming were established from the DNA sequence. The table records approximately 2,300,000 clones, about nine tenths of them present only once. This clone was recorded a few times. Its antigen is as yet unknown.

The TCR comes from a man between 18 and 35 years old in good health. Some clones in this sample may be carry-over from other donors' samples. The rearrangement links TRBV15 to TRBJ1-4; 9 bases fit TRBD1. The specimen was naive CD4+ T cells from PBMCs. The sample's subset: CD45RA+ positively selected. CDR3: CATSTRDRDNEKLFF. As DNA, the CDR3 is TGTGCCACCAGCACCCGGGACAGGGATAATGAAAAACTGTTTTTT.